These T cell receptor beta chains were read from a single sample in a study of T cell responses to AZD1222 COVID-19 vaccine. Produced via immunoSEQ multiplex PCR; TCRdb's table is partial and in-frame only. This table has some 150,000 clones, 85% to 95% appearing once. This material consisted of peripheral blood, taken on day 0 of AZD1222 vaccination. Receptors were obtained from an adult in good health. CDR3s include the opening cysteine and the closing phenylalanine or tryptophan. The D gene is left open where the match is weak. Clone size appears in some rows only: once, few, many, or a class for an expanded clone.

clone_size	v_call	j_call	d_call	cdr3_nt	cdr3_aa
NA	TRBV27	TRBJ1-2	NA	TGTGCCAGCAGTTTAAAGGGCCCGGGGTATAGAAGTGGCTACACCTTC	CASSLKGPGYRSGYTF
NA	TRBV7-9	TRBJ1-5	TRBD1	TGTGCCAGCAGCTATGGACAGGGTGATCAGCCCCAGCATTTT	CASSYGQGDQPQHF
NA	TRBV9	TRBJ2-1	TRBD2	TGTGCCAGCAGAAACTTAGCGGGGGGTTACAATGAGCAGTTCTTC	CASRNLAGGYNEQFF
NA	TRBV6-5	TRBJ2-1	NA	TGTGCCAGCAGTTTCCGGAGATTCTCATACAATGAGCAGTTCTTC	CASSFRRFSYNEQFF
NA	TRBV4-1	TRBJ2-1	NA	TGCGCCAGCAGCCAAGATATTCAGAACGCCGGCTACAATGAGCAGTTCTTC	CASSQDIQNAGYNEQFF
NA	TRBV11-2	TRBJ1-2	TRBD1	TGTGCCAGCAGCTTAGTACCAGGGGGCAATGGCTACACCTTC	CASSLVPGGNGYTF
NA	TRBV12-5	TRBJ2-1	TRBD2	TGTGCTAGTGGTTTGTTCCTAGCGGAAACGAACGAGCAGTTCTTC	CASGLFLAETNEQFF
NA	TRBV7-2	TRBJ1-4	NA	TGTGCCAGCAGCTCGAGGTTCGGGCGTGAAAAACTGTTTTTT	CASSSRFGREKLFF
NA	TRBV5-1	TRBJ2-2	NA	TGCGCCAGCAGCTTCAGTCCTATTAACACCGGGGAGCTGTTTTTT	CASSFSPINTGELFF
NA	TRBV6-5	TRBJ2-3	TRBD1	TGTGCCAGCAGGACGGGACAGGGGACAGATACGCAGTATTTT	CASRTGQGTDTQYF
NA	TRBV24-1	TRBJ2-1	TRBD2	TGTGCCACCAGTGACCCGACTAGCCCTAACAATGAGCAGTTCTTC	CATSDPTSPNNEQFF
NA	TRBV10-2	TRBJ2-2	TRBD2	TGCGCCAGCAGTCTCTATGCGTCTAGCGGGAGATTTACCGGGGAGCTGTTTTTT	CASSLYASSGRFTGELFF
NA	TRBV20-1	TRBJ1-1	NA	TGCAGTGCTAACGCAAACACTGAAGCTTTCTTT	CSANANTEAFF
NA	TRBV11-2	TRBJ1-6	NA	TGTGCCAGCAGCTTAGTGCTGGGAGGGAATTCACCCCTCCACTTT	CASSLVLGGNSPLHF
NA	TRBV5-1	TRBJ1-1	NA	TGTGCCAGCAGTACTGGGGACGGGGGGCTTAGGACTGAAGCTTTCTTT	CASSTGDGGLRTEAFF
NA	TRBV7-9	TRBJ1-2	NA	TGTGCCAGCACCCTCGCCGGGACTTATGGCTACACCTTC	CASTLAGTYGYTF
NA	TRBV11-2	TRBJ1-2	NA	TGTGCCAGCAGCTTAGAATTGGGCACTAACTATGGCTACACCTTC	CASSLELGTNYGYTF
NA	TRBV11-2	TRBJ1-1	NA	TGTGCCAGCAGCTTCGGGGGGGTCTCCACTGAAGCTTTCTTT	CASSFGGVSTEAFF
NA	TRBV5-1	TRBJ1-1	NA	TGCGCCAGCAGCTTGTCGCGTGTGAGTGACACTGAAGCTTTCTTT	CASSLSRVSDTEAFF
NA	TRBV7-2	TRBJ2-7	NA	TGTGCCAGCAGCTTATATGTAGACGGAGCCTACGAGCAGTACTTC	CASSLYVDGAYEQYF
once	TRBV6-5	TRBJ2-7	TRBD2	TGTGCCACAATGTCGGGGGGAACAGCGTCCTACGAGCAGTACTTC	CATMSGGTASYEQYF
NA	TRBV6-5	TRBJ1-2	NA	TGTGCCAGCAGTTACGCCCCGGGATCTCATGGCTACACCTTC	CASSYAPGSHGYTF
NA	TRBV20-1	TRBJ1-2	NA	TGCAGTGCTAGCCACGGCTATGGCTACACCTTC	CSASHGYGYTF
NA	TRBV5-1	TRBJ1-2	NA	TGCGCCAGCGGCACCGGGACACTTGGCTACACCTTC	CASGTGTLGYTF
NA	TRBV5-5	TRBJ2-7	NA	TGTGCCAGCAGCACGACCCAGTCCTACGAGCAGTACTTC	CASSTTQSYEQYF
NA	TRBV2	TRBJ1-1	NA	TGTGCCAGCAGTGAGCGACAGGTGGGGAACACTGAAGCTTTCTTT	CASSERQVGNTEAFF
NA	TRBV6-6	TRBJ1-2	NA	TGTGCCAGCAAAACACCTCCAGGGAACACCTATGGCTACACCTTC	CASKTPPGNTYGYTF
NA	TRBV19	TRBJ2-1	NA	TGTGCCAGTAGCGGGATAGGTCGCTATGAGCAGTTCTTC	CASSGIGRYEQFF